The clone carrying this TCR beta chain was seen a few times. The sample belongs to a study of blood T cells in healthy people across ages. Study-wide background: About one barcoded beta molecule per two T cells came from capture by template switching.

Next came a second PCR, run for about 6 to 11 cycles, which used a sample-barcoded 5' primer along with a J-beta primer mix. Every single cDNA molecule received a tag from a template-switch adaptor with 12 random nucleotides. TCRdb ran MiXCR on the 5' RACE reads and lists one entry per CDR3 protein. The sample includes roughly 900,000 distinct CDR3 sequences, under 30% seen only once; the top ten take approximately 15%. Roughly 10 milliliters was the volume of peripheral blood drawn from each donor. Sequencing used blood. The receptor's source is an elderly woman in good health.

The CDR3: CASIRGGRETQYF. In DNA form, the CDR3 reads TGTGCCAGCATTCGGGGGGGCAGAGAGACCCAGTACTTC. The V and J genes are TRBV28 and TRBJ2-5, with TRBD2 matching 8 bases. The CDR3 totals 13 residues. J lost 4 bases, V lost 7 bases, and 5 bases had no gene match. The germline CDR1 and CDR2 sequences are MDHEN and SYDVKM.